This TCR beta chain was retrieved from a study of cytotoxic CD8 clonotypes in ibrutinib-treated CLL. At the level of the study: Among the patients, over 9 presented as relapsed/refractory and fewer than 16 as treatment-naive; some 17 showed unmutated IGHV.

Points from the study as a whole: Measured clonality at baseline was greater than in age-matched healthy donors and tracked with circulating CD8+ T-cell counts.

This CDR3 spans 13 amino acids. Looked up from germline, CDR1 is SEHNR and CDR2 is FQNEAQ (reference sequence). Trimming removed 3 bases at V and 7 bases at J, with 13 bases between. Points on this clone: No antigen is known for it.

Frozen PBMC stocks contributed around 2 micrograms of genomic DNA to the TCR beta libraries. Clones were read by immunoSEQ multiplex PCR, and TCRdb kept only the in-frame ones, dropping some. The sample lists approximately 60,000 clones; around 60% were seen once. The starting material was PBMCs, obtained after 24 months of ibrutinib treatment. The clonotype comes from a human donor with chronic lymphocytic leukemia. V usage is TRBV7-9 and J usage is TRBJ2-7; a weak D match, TRBD1 (5 bases). The CDR3 spells CASSFDSVREQYV. The CDR3 DNA is TGTGCCAGCAGCTTCGACAGCGTTCGGGAGCAGTACGTC.